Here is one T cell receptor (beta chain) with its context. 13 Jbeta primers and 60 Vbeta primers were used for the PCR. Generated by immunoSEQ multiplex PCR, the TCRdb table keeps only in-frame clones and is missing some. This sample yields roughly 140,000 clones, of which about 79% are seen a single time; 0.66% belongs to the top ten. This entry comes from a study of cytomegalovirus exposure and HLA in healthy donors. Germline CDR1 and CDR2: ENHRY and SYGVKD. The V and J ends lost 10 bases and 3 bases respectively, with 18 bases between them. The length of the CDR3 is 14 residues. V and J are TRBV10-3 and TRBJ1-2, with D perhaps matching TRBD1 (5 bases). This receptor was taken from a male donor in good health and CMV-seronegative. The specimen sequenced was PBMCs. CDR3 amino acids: CASLRAGADYGYTF. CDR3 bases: TGTGCCAGCCTTCGGGCTGGGGCAGACTATGGCTACACCTTC.